Given below is one T cell receptor beta chain in context. What antigen it recognizes has not been identified. No clone much larger than this one lies a single base away; base qualities are absent. Ends trimmed: V by 0 bases, J by 16 bases; bases unmatched to a gene: 9. The germline V gene (reference sequence) sets CDR1 to LNHNV and CDR2 to YYDKDF. The CDR3 goes from the cysteine to the phenylalanine over 13 residues. Of all the DNA, just the CDR3 is kept, 39 bases in frame from base 1. In the paper's terms, the time point label means: newly diagnosed GD, antithyroid drugs for less than 3 months. For both TCR sequencing and RNA sequencing, RNA was extracted from PBMCs using TRIzol. The diagnosis of Graves' disease followed American Thyroid Association guidelines. Recruitment of patients was carried out at an endocrinology department in Xi'an, China. From each patient, approximately 9 milliliters of peripheral blood was collected into an EDTA anticoagulant tube. Ficoll Paque Plus density gradient separation was used to isolate PBMCs, and no additional T cell sorting was done. An Agilent 2100 Bioanalyzer and agarose gel were used to check RNA quality, while a NanoDrop 2000 measured RNA concentration.

The record originates from a study of regulatory T cells in long-lasting Graves disease (dated by TCRdb to the early 2020s). Notes on the research overall: Antithyroid drugs had been taken for less than 3 months by newly diagnosed Graves' disease patients. Peripheral blood TCR sequencing and RNA sequencing compared persistent Graves' disease patients with newly diagnosed Graves' disease patients. The study was conducted in China and was registered as a clinical trial. A total of some 35 samples underwent TCR sequencing: about 13 from persistent and roughly 20 from newly diagnosed Graves' disease patients.

Study-wide conclusions, independent of this receptor: Persistent disease showed preferential use of TRBV28, TRBJ1-2 and TRBJ2-5, whereas newly diagnosed disease favored TRBV20-1 and TRBJ2-1. Because the primary lesion, thyroid tissue, could not be accessed, the study looked at peripheral blood alone. Compared with newly diagnosed patients, persistent Graves' disease patients had lower TCR Shannon entropy and fewer highly expanded clones, which suggests clonal expansion. Persistent patients shared more public clonotypes among themselves (under 3,000) than newly diagnosed patients did (more than 850). Sequencing and analysis were limited to the TCR beta chain. The authors acknowledged the small sample size as a limitation that may reduce accuracy.

The library relied on multiplex PCR. The sequencer listed for this sample is Illumina HiSeq 4000. iRepertoire HTBI primers and Arm-PCR amplification of CDR3 regions were used to construct TCR beta libraries. Before sequencing, the PCR products went through gel purification. Under the source paper's analysis protocol: Gene usage analysis of CDR3 amino acid clonotypes used the roughly 60 TRBV and more than 13 TRBJ segments found across samples. Filtered high-quality paired reads were merged into contigs using COPE and FqMerger. BLAST was used to align contigs to IMGT TRBV, TRBD and TRBJ reference genes, with CDR3 defined following IMGT. Clonotypes above 0.1% frequency were classified as highly expanded clones. Repertoire diversity was measured by Shannon entropy, and V-J evenness by the Gini coefficient. A clonotype found in more than one individual was treated as public. Clones were called with MiXCR by TCRdb after fastp trimmed the public reads at Q25, and only in-frame beta chains were retained. Rows are combined by CDR3 protein, so each entry shows the most common genes and DNA. The V and J calls follow TCRdb's processing rather than the paper's. For this sample the table gives approximately 360,000 distinct CDR3 sequences, of which 10% to 15% were detected only once. The ten largest clonotypes hold around 18% of the sample.

These records were also assigned to another study, of T cells in Graves' hyperthyroidism and ophthalmopathy. Per that second paper: Stable Graves' hyperthyroidism was defined as the absence of progression to ophthalmopathy over 18 months of follow-up. Hyperthyroidism patients were aged 18 to 65 years and newly diagnosed, with disease duration of less than 2 months. Patients with uncontrolled infections, other autoimmune diseases, pregnancy or lactation were excluded. Clinical symptoms, serum thyroxine and TRAb, thyroid ultrasound, and orbital computed tomography formed the basis for the diagnoses. The first round of RT-PCR for the TCR CDR3 was performed with the HTBI primer set and the Qiagen OneStep RT-PCR kit. Most expanded thyroid clonotypes (frequency above 0.001) were also detected in blood, suggesting blood repertoires may reflect thyroid immune responses. Ophthalmopathy was separated from stable hyperthyroidism by a 13 V-J signature model, with over 85% sensitivity and about 81% specificity obtained in cross-validation and 80%/75% obtained in testing. In validation, the model predicted progression to ophthalmopathy with around 71% sensitivity and approximately 72% specificity, a median of approximately 6.7 months before onset. To identify TCR V-J signatures that set the groups apart, the researchers used a discovery cohort of 90 to 100 patients, made up of 40 to 45 with Graves' ophthalmopathy and about 60 with stable Graves' hyperthyroidism. Whether ophthalmopathy could be predicted prospectively was tested in an independent validation cohort made up of 18 to 20 hyperthyroidism patients plus 17 patients who later progressed to ophthalmopathy. The roughly 94 discovery patients were randomly split 7:3 into training and test sets. Thyroid tissue and blood T-cell repertoires from about 6 Graves' hyperthyroidism patients were also compared in the study. Once sampling was done, hyperthyroidism patients were given methimazole at a starting dose of 30 mg daily, whereas ophthalmopathy patients were given high-dose intravenous methylprednisolone. A second multiplex PCR round built the libraries, followed by size selection and purification. Libraries were sequenced paired-end with 100 bp reads on an Illumina HiSeq2000. Raw data were processed with SOAPnuke, discarding reads with adapters, uncalled bases, mean Phred below 15, or no exact constant-primer or identifier match. High-quality paired reads were merged using COPE v1.2.5, and each unique nucleotide sequence was defined as a clonotype. MiTCR v1.1 was used to align the clonotypes against IMGT TRBV, TRBD and TRBJ reference segments. The analysis was restricted to V-J combinations with a frequency above 0.0001, which together covered 99% to 99.2% of the repertoires. A TCS score was defined as the ratio of F50 (clonal expansion) to E x V (chaos), with BLOSUM62-based TCRdist applied between CDR3 peptides within each V-J. Welch's t-statistics and random forest reduced 500 to 550 V-J features to about 12, which were used in a naive Bayes classifier (R e1071). No statistical method was used to set the sample size in advance, and investigators knew the group allocation. The paper reports TCR Vbeta CDR3 sequencing of over 120 peripheral blood samples: under 45 ophthalmopathy, about 75 hyperthyroidism and approximately 17 progressor patients.

The clonotype originates from a woman aged 18 to 35 with Graves disease. Donor details come from another sample of the same person, matched by shared clones. Material: peripheral blood mononuclear cells (PBMCs), obtained at new diagnosis, from a patient treated with antithyroid drugs. This chain is built from TRBV15 and TRBJ2-4; the central 7 bases match TRBD1. In nucleotide form, the sequence is TGTGCCACCAGCAGAGATGAGGGGACAGAGTTATACTTC. Translated, this is CATSRDEGTELYF.